This TCR beta chain emerged from a study of blood T cell repertoires in COVID-19. Study-level background: Whether acute or convalescent, the COVID-19 samples came from the United States, Italy and Spain.

Original data processing: Quantification of nucleated cells was approximated via reference gene primer amplification. Repertoires were generated with immunoSEQ multiplex PCR, while TCRdb's copy carries only in-frame clones and drops some. V and J calls and clone size are copied from that table; D and trimming were computed from the DNA. The sample lists some 200,000 clones; around 84% were seen once. Per the germline V gene, CDR1 is MNHEY and CDR2 is SMNVEV (reference sequence). The CDR3 sequence is 11 residues long. V lost 6 bases, J lost 8 bases, and 7 bases lay in between. The chain is built from TRBV27 and TRBJ2-2, with D unresolved. The TCR sequence derives from a man between 45 and 60 years old with acute or convalescent COVID-19. Material for sequencing was peripheral blood. Written as DNA, the CDR3 is TGTGCCAGCAGGCGTACGGGGGAGCTGTTTTTT. It is translated as CASRRTGELFF.